What follows is one T cell receptor beta chain and its context. What it binds is not known. Trimming took 2 bases from V and 3 from J; bases not matched to a gene: 7. CDR1 MNHEY and CDR2 SMNVEV come from the germline V gene (reference sequence). There are 19 residues in the CDR3. The sample originates from a study of T cell therapy after organ transplantation. Method: immunoSEQ multiplex PCR; TCRdb's copy keeps in-frame clones and lacks some. The table has around 1,000 clones, roughly 62% seen once. Stated time point: 4-8 weeks after completion of therapy. General study findings and limits: Post-therapy reconstitution appeared to include transferred and endogenous clonotypes.

The chain is built from TRBV27 and TRBJ2-1; 16 bases fit TRBD2. This material consisted of CD8+ T cells from blood, taken after autologous CMV-specific T cell therapy. The receptor was derived from a human patient who had received a solid organ transplant and had CMV disease. The graft donor may account for some of the T cells. The CDR3 DNA follows: TGTGCCAGCAGTTTAATTCCGGGACTAGCGGGAGGGGGCTACAATGAGCAGTTCTTC. Its translation: CASSLIPGLAGGGYNEQFF.